Listed below are T cell receptor beta chains from one sample, sequenced in a study of T-cell memory formation after mild COVID-19. TCRdb processed the 5' RACE reads anew with MiXCR; each CDR3 protein has one entry. Seen here are 300,000 or so distinct CDR3 sequences, roughly 16% observed once, and the top ten hold 23%. Material: PBMCs or a T cell subset sorted from them (not recorded which). The receptors stem from a man aged 18 to 35 who had mild COVID-19 (a few samples of this study predate the infection). Cell type and time point are not known. CDR3s include the opening cysteine and the closing phenylalanine or tryptophan. The D gene is left open where the match is weak. A clone size is listed for some rows: how often the clone was seen (once, few, many), or a class if it is expanded.

TRBV4-3	TRBJ2-7	few	TRBD2	TGCGCCAGCCGCCGGGCCGGGGGGTACGAGCAGTACTTC	CASRRAGGYEQYF
TRBV11-2	TRBJ2-3	many	TRBD2	TGTGCCAGCAGCCCCAGCGGGGGGCGAGATACGCAGTATTTT	CASSPSGGRDTQYF
TRBV4-2	TRBJ2-5	few	TRBD1	TGTGCCAGCAGCCAGCCAGGGGGACGTGAGACCCAGTACTTC	CASSQPGGRETQYF
TRBV7-2	TRBJ2-7	few	.	TGTGCCAGCAGCTCCAGGGAGAGCTCCTACGAGCAGTACTTC	CASSSRESSYEQYF
TRBV7-2	TRBJ1-5	.	.	TGTGCCAGCAGCTTATTCGGGGTACGGCAGCCCCAGCATTTT	CASSLFGVRQPQHF
TRBV10-3	TRBJ2-7	.	.	TGTGCCATCAGTTCTGGCAGGGGCGAAGCCTACGAGCAGTACTTC	CAISSGRGEAYEQYF
TRBV5-1	TRBJ2-1	few	TRBD2	TGCGCCAGCAGCGCTGGGACTAGAGGATTTGGGGAGCAGTTCTTC	CASSAGTRGFGEQFF
TRBV7-2	TRBJ2-5	.	TRBD2	TGTGCCAGCAGATCGGGGGGATTAGAGACCCAGTACTTC	CASRSGGLETQYF
TRBV11-2	TRBJ2-3	.	TRBD2	TGTGCCAGCAACCTTGGCGGGGGAACAGATACGCAGTATTTT	CASNLGGGTDTQYF
TRBV3-1	TRBJ1-6	.	.	TGTGCCAGCAGCCAAGCAGTGGGAAATTCACCCCTCCACTTT	CASSQAVGNSPLHF
TRBV9	TRBJ2-3	.	.	TGTGCCAGCAGCGTAAGACCCGAAACTAGCACAGATACGCAGTATTTT	CASSVRPETSTDTQYF
TRBV5-1	TRBJ1-2	.	TRBD1	TGCGCCAGCAGCTTGGCGATGCTTCGGGACAGGGAGCCTTATGGCTACACCTTC	CASSLAMLRDREPYGYTF
TRBV5-6	TRBJ1-2	.	TRBD1	TGTGCCAGCAGAAGGACAGGGGCCTTCGTTGGCTACACCTTC	CASRRTGAFVGYTF
TRBV10-3	TRBJ1-4	.	.	TGTGCCATCAGTGGAGCAGACAGAGCTAATGAAAAACTGTTTTTT	CAISGADRANEKLFF
TRBV7-2	TRBJ2-5	.	.	TGTGCCAGCAGCTTATCCGGGAATAGAGAGACCCAGTACTTC	CASSLSGNRETQYF
TRBV4-1	TRBJ2-7	few	TRBD1	TGCGCCAGCAGCCCAGGACAGGGCCCCACCTACGAGCAGTACTTC	CASSPGQGPTYEQYF
TRBV18	TRBJ1-5	.	TRBD1	TGTGCCAGCTCACCGGGGACAGGGATGTTTCAGCCCCAGCATTTT	CASSPGTGMFQPQHF
TRBV5-1	TRBJ1-1	.	.	TGCGCCAGAAGCTTGGCTAAGGGCGGCACTGAAGCTTTCTTT	CARSLAKGGTEAFF
TRBV6-2/TRBV6-3	TRBJ1-5	few	.	TGTGCCAGCAGTTACTTCGGACGGGAAAATCAGCCCCAGCATTTT	CASSYFGRENQPQHF
TRBV2	TRBJ2-2	few	.	TGTGCCAGCAGTGAATGGGGGGCCGGTGCCGGGGAGCTGTTTTTT	CASSEWGAGAGELFF